A single sample is the source of the 21 T cell receptor beta chains below, sequenced in a study of cytomegalovirus exposure and HLA in healthy donors. TCRdb keeps only in-frame clones here, not all; method: immunoSEQ multiplex PCR. Of more than 90,000 clones detected, approximately 90% appear once; the ten largest clones hold about 1.8%. Input material: PBMCs. These receptors all stem from a man between 18 and 29 years old in good health and CMV-seronegative.

This chain links TRBV7-2 with TRBJ2-7, with a possible D match to TRBD1 (5 bases). This CDR3 region has 14 residues. Between the trimmed V and J ends, which lost 1 base and 4 bases, there was a span of 11 bases. Germline V gene lookup returns CDR1 SGHTA and CDR2 FQGNSA. This CDR3 is CASSLVSRVYEQYF. CDR3 DNA: TGTGCCAGCAGCTTAGTATCCAGGGTTTACGAGCAGTACTTC.

The genes are TRBV9 and TRBJ2-3; 8 bases agree with TRBD1. Germline V lookup: CDR1 SGDLS, CDR2 YYNGEE. CDR3 size: 17 residues. V lost 0 bases to trimming and J lost 2 bases; unmatched junction nucleotides: 8. This chain's CDR3 is CASSVEAGTGYTDTQYF. DNA of the CDR3: TGTGCCAGCAGCGTAGAAGCCGGGACAGGATACACAGATACGCAGTATTTT. Based on the CDR3 plus reference TRBV9 and TRBJ2-3, the full variable domain is DSGVTQTPKHLITATGQRVTLRCSPRSGDLSVYWYQQSLDQGLQFLIQYYNGEERAKGNILERFSAQQFPDLHSELNLSSLELGDSALYFCASSVEAGTGYTDTQYFGPGTRLTVL.

The CDR3 coding sequence is TGTGCCAGCGGGGCAGGGGGTTCTGAAGCTTTCTTT. Residues: CASGAGGSEAFF. The chain employs TRBV6-5 and TRBJ1-1; TRBD1 matches at 7 bases. The V and J ends lost 8 bases and 6 bases, in that order; junction bases with no gene match: 6. Germline V gene data show CDR1 as MNHEY and CDR2 as SVGAGI. The CDR3 spans 12 residues.

V is TRBV27 and J is TRBJ2-2; D gene unclear. The V end lost 6 bases, the J end lost 0 bases, and 8 bases lay between the germline ends. The germline CDR1 and CDR2 sequences are MNHEY and SMNVEV (reference sequence). The CDR3 covers 14 residues. The CDR3 spells CASRLQANTGELFF. DNA of the CDR3: TGTGCCAGCAGACTCCAGGCGAACACCGGGGAGCTGTTTTTT.

This rearrangement joins TRBV30 to TRBJ2-5; TRBD1 might be the D (5 bases). The CDR3 consists of 15 residues. The V gene lost 2 bases and the J gene lost 5 bases, with 18 bases spanning the gap. Germline V gives CDR1 GTSNPN, CDR2 SVGIG (reference sequence). The CDR3 nucleotides read TGTGCCTGGAGTCTTCATCCAGGGAAGATGGAGACCCAGTACTTC. This gives the protein CAWSLHPGKMETQYF.

The rearrangement joins TRBV9 to TRBJ2-3; TRBD1 might be the D (6 bases). The CDR3 sequence is 17 residues long. The V gene's germline CDR1 is SGDLS and CDR2 YYNGEE. The V and J ends lost 3 bases and 0 bases respectively, with 17 bases between them. The CDR3: CASSDKRQAPSTDTQYF. The CDR3 nucleotides are TGTGCCAGCAGCGACAAGCGACAGGCTCCTAGCACAGATACGCAGTATTTT. The full variable domain, with the rest looked up from reference TRBV9 and TRBJ2-3, is DSGVTQTPKHLITATGQRVTLRCSPRSGDLSVYWYQQSLDQGLQFLIQYYNGEERAKGNILERFSAQQFPDLHSELNLSSLELGDSALYFCASSDKRQAPSTDTQYFGPGTRLTVL.

This chain joins TRBV5-6 and TRBJ2-1, with 14 bases lining up with TRBD2. The ends lost 0 bases at V and 9 bases at J; junction bases unmatched: 5. Germline V gene data show CDR1 as SGHDT and CDR2 as YYEEEE. The CDR3 contains 16 residues. CDR3 sequence: CASSLGLAGGIGEQFF. CDR3 bases: TGTGCCAGCAGCTTGGGACTAGCGGGAGGGATAGGTGAGCAGTTCTTC.

The J gene is TRBJ2-1, the V gene TRBV27; TRBD2 matches 7 bases. The V segment lost 8 bases and the J segment 6 bases; nucleotides outside the gene matches: 4. Per germline, CDR1 MNHEY and CDR2 SMNVEV (reference sequence). The CDR3 consists of 12 residues. CDR3 amino acids: CASSREFNEQFF. The CDR3 region has the DNA TGTGCCAGCTCGCGGGAGTTCAATGAGCAGTTCTTC.

The chain uses TRBV18 and TRBJ2-5; D is unresolved. The CDR3 is made up of 13 amino acids. Trimming left V 4 bases short and J 3 bases short, with 9 bases between. In germline, CDR1 is KGHSH, CDR2 LQKENI. CDR3 loop: CASSRAFEETQYF. As DNA, the CDR3 is TGTGCCAGCTCACGAGCGTTTGAAGAGACCCAGTACTTC.

Only a few counts were recorded for this clone. The V and J genes are TRBV13 and TRBJ1-1; no firm D call. The V end was cut by 2 bases, the J end by 4 bases, with 8 bases between. Germline V gene sequence: CDR1 PRHDT, CDR2 FYEKMQ (reference sequence). This CDR3 contains 13 residues. This CDR3 is CASSLRVGTEAFF. The CDR3 DNA reads as TGTGCCAGCAGCTTACGGGTGGGCACTGAAGCTTTCTTT.

The chain links TRBV5-4 to TRBJ2-7; D possibly corresponds to TRBD1 (6 bases). Germline CDR1 and CDR2: SGHNT and YYREEE (reference sequence). This CDR3 is 15 amino acids long. Trimming stripped 1 base from V and 4 bases from J, with 15 bases between. The CDR3 is CASSLSRQVGYEQYF. The CDR3 DNA reads TGTGCCAGCAGCTTGTCCCGACAGGTTGGGTACGAGCAGTACTTC. Together with reference TRBV5-4 and TRBJ2-7, the CDR3 gives the full variable domain: ETGVTQSPTHLIKTRGQQVTLRCSSQSGHNTVSWYQQALGQGPQFIFQYYREEENGRGNFPPRFSGLQFPNYSSELNVNALELDDSALYLCASSLSRQVGYEQYFGPGTRLTVT.

The rearrangement uses TRBV19 and TRBJ2-3; 10 nucleotides match TRBD2. The CDR3 consists of 17 residues. Looked up from germline, CDR1 is LNHDA and CDR2 is SQIVND (reference sequence). After removal of 3 bases from V and 4 bases from J, the junction contained 10 bases not matched to a gene. CDR3 residues: CASSMGERGGGSDTQYF. DNA of the CDR3: TGTGCCAGTAGTATGGGTGAGCGGGGGGGCGGGTCAGATACGCAGTATTTT.

V and J are TRBV18 and TRBJ2-7; D is unclear. V dropped 4 bases and J dropped 5 bases, with 21 bases sitting between them. The CDR3 covers 16 residues. Germline V gives CDR1 KGHSH, CDR2 LQKENI. CDR3 region: CASSRNPSSLSDEQYF. CDR3 DNA sequence: TGTGCCAGCTCACGAAACCCATCGTCCCTTTCGGACGAGCAGTACTTC.

The chain has TRBV28 and TRBJ2-7; TRBD2 matches at 8 bases. The length of the CDR3 is 12 residues. CDR1 is MDHEN, CDR2 SYDVKM, per germline. J was trimmed by 11 bases and V by 4 bases; bases with no gene match: 7. The CDR3 loop is CASSSGSGTKYF. The CDR3 DNA follows: TGTGCCAGCAGTTCCGGTAGCGGGACGAAGTACTTC.

V usage is TRBV9 and J usage is TRBJ2-3; TRBD2 aligns across 8 bases. This CDR3 is built from 15 residues. V lost 2 bases and J lost 6; bases outside the gene matches: 8. In germline, CDR1 is SGDLS, CDR2 YYNGEE. The chain's CDR3 is CASSVGRGGRDTQYF. CDR3 sequence (DNA): TGTGCCAGCAGCGTGGGCCGGGGGGGCCGGGATACGCAGTATTTT.

The chain carries TRBV7-8 and TRBJ1-5, with TRBD1 matching 10 bases. Germline lookup yields CDR1 SGHVS and CDR2 FQNEAQ. The CDR3 runs 17 residues. V shed 1 base, J shed 11 bases, and the junction held 14 bases outside the gene matches. The CDR3 spells CASSLGAGTGALMAQHF. For the CDR3, the DNA is TGTGCCAGCAGCTTAGGGGCCGGGACAGGGGCCCTAATGGCCCAGCATTTT.

This sequence joins TRBV11-2 and TRBJ1-4, with D unclear. Trimming removed 5 bases from V and 2 bases from J, with 12 bases in between. CDR1 is SGHAT, CDR2 FQNNGV, per germline. There are 15 residues in the CDR3. CDR3 nucleotides: TGTGCCAGCAGCAATTGGCTCCATACTAATGAAAAACTGTTTTTT. Translating gives CASSNWLHTNEKLFF. The full variable domain, completed using reference TRBV11-2 and TRBJ1-4, is EAGVAQSPRYKIIEKRQSVAFWCNPISGHATLYWYQQILGQGPKLLIQFQNNGVVDDSQLPKDRFSAERLKGVDSTLKIQPAKLEDSAVYLCASSNWLHTNEKLFFGSGTQLSVL.

The chain uses TRBV2 and TRBJ2-7, with 9 bases fitting TRBD1. CDR1 SNHLY and CDR2 FYNNEI come from the germline V gene. The CDR3 is made up of 17 amino acids. The V gene end was trimmed by 8 bases and the J gene end by 5 bases; junction bases not matched to a gene: 19. DNA for the CDR3: TGTGCCAGCGAATCGTACCGGGACAGGGTGAGGGTTGACGAGCAGTACTTC. The encoded protein is CASESYRDRVRVDEQYF.

The chain joins TRBV5-1 to TRBJ2-7, with a possible D match to TRBD1 (6 bases). Trimming cost V 3 bases and J 3 bases, with 10 bases left between them. This CDR3 is 13 amino acids long. Germline V lookup: CDR1 SGHRS, CDR2 YFSETQ. CDR3: CASSWRQDYEQYF. In nucleotides, the CDR3 is TGCGCCAGCAGCTGGCGACAGGACTACGAGCAGTACTTC.

The genes are TRBV28 and TRBJ2-7; 7 bases are a match to TRBD1. The V gene's germline CDR1 is MDHEN and CDR2 SYDVKM. After removal of 6 bases from V and 2 bases from J, the junction contained 10 bases not matched to a gene. The CDR3 length is 15 residues. This CDR3 reads CASRPPGTATYEQYF. CDR3 coding DNA: TGTGCCAGCAGGCCCCCCGGGACAGCGACCTACGAGCAGTACTTC.

The CDR3 loop is CASSRTGQGSYEQYF. In DNA form, the CDR3 reads TGTGCCAGCAGCCGTACCGGGCAGGGTTCCTACGAGCAGTACTTC. This chain connects TRBV14 to TRBJ2-7, with D perhaps TRBD1 (5 bases). The V end lost 4 bases, the J end lost 1 base, and 14 bases lay between the germline ends. Germline V gene lookup returns CDR1 SGHDN and CDR2 FVKESK. This CDR3 is 15 amino acids long.